One sample yielded the 22 T cell receptor beta chains listed below, sequenced in a study of blood T cell repertoires in COVID-19. Sequencing was performed with immunoSEQ multiplex PCR; in TCRdb, only in-frame clones are kept and a portion is missing. The sample includes 40,000 to 45,000 clones, roughly 92% of them seen just once. The sequenced sample was peripheral blood. These receptor sequences come from a man in his fifties with active COVID-19.

The CDR3: CASSFQGQGFAEAFF. Written as DNA, the CDR3 is TGCGCCAGCAGCTTCCAGGGACAGGGATTCGCTGAAGCTTTCTTT. This sequence joins TRBV5-1 and TRBJ1-1; 9 bases fit TRBD1. V shed 2 bases and J 6 bases; nucleotides not matched to a gene: 8. The CDR3 covers 15 residues. Germline CDR1 SGHRS, CDR2 YFSETQ.

V is TRBV5-5 and J is TRBJ2-7, with 9 bases that match TRBD1. V gave up 4 bases and J gave up 1 base; unmatched junction bases: 3. Germline V gene data show CDR1 as SGHKS and CDR2 as YYEKEE (reference sequence). This CDR3 contains 14 residues. In DNA, the CDR3 is TGTGCCAGCAGCCGAGGACAGGGGTCCTACGAGCAGTACTTC. It encodes CASSRGQGSYEQYF.

The chain recombines TRBV3-1 (or the pseudogene TRBV3-2) with TRBJ2-1; 7 bases match TRBD2. The CDR3 is 14 amino acids. CDR1 is LGHDT, CDR2 YNNKEL, per germline (reference sequence). With 3 bases clipped from V and 9 bases from J, the junction kept 8 bases outside the gene matches. The CDR3 DNA reads as TGTGCCAGCAGCCACTCAAGCGGGACCGGTGAGCAGTTCTTC. Translation: CASSHSSGTGEQFF.

The chain couples TRBV11-2 to TRBJ2-3, with 9 bases that match TRBD1. The CDR3 totals 14 residues. Germline CDR1 and CDR2: SGHAT and FQNNGV. V was pared by 5 bases and J by 2 bases, with 2 bases of the junction left unmatched. The CDR3, as DNA: TGTGCCAGCAGCCGGGACAGGGTCACAGATACGCAGTATTTT. Translated, it gives CASSRDRVTDTQYF.

This clone has only one observation. V is TRBV15 and J is TRBJ2-5, with 14 positions matching TRBD2. The V gene end was trimmed by 5 bases and the J gene end by 7 bases; junction bases not matched to a gene: 6. Germline V gene sequence: CDR1 LNHNV, CDR2 YYDKDF (reference sequence). This CDR3 has 15 residues. The CDR3 here is CATSPRTSGRLTQYF. The CDR3 bases are TGTGCCACCAGCCCGCGGACTAGCGGGAGGTTGACCCAGTACTTC.

This clone is judged medium-sized. The chain has TRBV6-1 and TRBJ2-1, with 12 bases matching TRBD1. CDR1 and CDR2 (germline): MNHNS, SASEGT. This CDR3 region has 15 residues. Losses at the gene ends were 2 bases for V and 8 bases for J; bases not matched to a gene: 4. This CDR3 reads CASSEKGTGGHEQFF. The CDR3 nucleotides read TGTGCCAGCAGTGAAAAGGGGACAGGGGGCCATGAGCAGTTCTTC.

The gene calls are TRBV28 and TRBJ2-3; perhaps TRBD1 as D (6 bases). This CDR3 has 13 amino acids. Germline loops: CDR1 MDHEN, CDR2 SYDVKM. V was trimmed by 5 bases and J by 3 bases, leaving 9 bases between them. This CDR3 reads CASSPTGTDTQYF. Written as DNA, the CDR3 is TGTGCCAGCAGTCCCACAGGGACAGATACGCAGTATTTT.

This chain joins TRBV11-1 and TRBJ2-3; TRBD2 matches at 7 bases. The germline CDR1 and CDR2 sequences are SGHAT and FQDESV (reference sequence). The V gene end was trimmed by 3 bases and the J gene end by 5 bases; junction bases not matched to a gene: 5. The CDR3 has 14 residues. CDR3 nucleotides: TGTGCCAGCAGCTTGGGGGGGTCCGGAGATACGCAGTATTTT. This gives the protein CASSLGGSGDTQYF. The full variable domain, its missing parts supplied by reference TRBV11-1 and TRBJ2-3, is EAEVAQSPRYKITEKSQAVAFWCDPISGHATLYWYRQILGQGPELLVQFQDESVVDDSQLPKDRFSAERLKGVDSTLKIQPAELGDSAMYLCASSLGGSGDTQYFGPGTRLTVL.

This sequence joins TRBV5-1 and TRBJ2-7, with TRBD2 identical over 10 bases. The V gene end was trimmed by 3 bases and the J gene end by 4 bases; junction bases not matched to a gene: 7. The germline CDR1 and CDR2 sequences are SGHRS and YFSETQ. The CDR3 is 15 amino acids. As DNA, the CDR3 is TGCGCCAGCAGCTGGACGTCTAGCGGGAGTTACGAGCAGTACTTC. Translating it yields CASSWTSSGSYEQYF.

This chain connects TRBV6-5 to TRBJ1-2; TRBD1 aligns across 8 bases. The CDR3 has 15 amino acids. CDR1 is MNHEY, CDR2 SVGAGI, per germline. V shed 0 bases, J shed 9 bases, and the junction held 9 bases outside the gene matches. This CDR3 reads CASSYSGQGPISYTF. CDR3 nucleotides: TGTGCCAGCAGTTACTCAGGACAGGGCCCTATTAGCTACACCTTC.

This chain connects TRBV10-1 to TRBJ2-1, with TRBD2 identical over 8 bases. Germline lookup yields CDR1 WNHNN and CDR2 SYGVQD (reference sequence). J lost 4 bases, V lost 4 bases, and 12 bases had no gene match. The CDR3 consists of 17 residues. The CDR3 protein is CASSGSRLSGKYNEQFF. The CDR3 bases are TGCGCCAGCAGTGGATCCCGTCTTAGCGGGAAGTACAATGAGCAGTTCTTC.

J is TRBJ2-1 and V is TRBV19; 8 bases are a match to TRBD2. From germline, CDR1 is LNHDA and CDR2 SQIVND (reference sequence). The CDR3 totals 18 residues. The junction had 13 bases not matched to a gene; V was cut back by 6 bases and J by 0 bases. CDR3 sequence: CASRTSGSLRSSYNEQFF. As DNA, the CDR3 is TGTGCCAGTAGAACTAGCGGTTCCCTACGGAGCTCCTACAATGAGCAGTTCTTC.

This sequence joins TRBV30 and TRBJ1-6; a weak D match, TRBD1 (5 bases). Germline V lookup: CDR1 GTSNPN, CDR2 SVGIG (reference sequence). This CDR3 has 14 residues. V was trimmed by 2 bases and J by 10 bases, leaving 15 bases between them. DNA of the CDR3: TGTGCCTGGAGTCCTGGGGGAGGGCAGTCACCCCTCCACTTT. This translates into CAWSPGGGQSPLHF. Drawing the rest from reference TRBV30 and TRBJ1-6, the complete variable domain is SQTIHQWPATLVQPVGSPLSLECTVEGTSNPNLYWYRQAAGRGLQLLFYSVGIGQISSEVPQNLSASRPQDRQFILSSKKLLLSDSGFYLCAWSPGGGQSPLHFGNGTRLTVT.

This chain connects TRBV13 to TRBJ1-2; D is uncertain. V was pared by 5 bases and J by 0 bases, with 22 bases between. The CDR3 totals 18 residues. Germline CDR1 is PRHDT and CDR2 is FYEKMQ (reference sequence). The CDR3 coding sequence is TGTGCCAGCAGCACCTTAGACACAGTTGGGCTCACTAACTATGGCTACACCTTC. This gives the protein CASSTLDTVGLTNYGYTF.

The rearrangement links TRBV7-8 to TRBJ2-2; 10 positions match TRBD2. This CDR3 has 14 residues. Germline V gene lookup returns CDR1 SGHVS and CDR2 FQNEAQ. The V gene end was trimmed by 7 bases and the J gene end by 5 bases; junction bases not matched to a gene: 4. CDR3 protein: CASTLAGETGELFF. The CDR3 DNA reads as TGTGCCAGCACCCTAGCGGGAGAAACCGGGGAGCTGTTTTTT.

The V call is TRBV10-1, the J call TRBJ2-3, with TRBD1 as a possible D gene (5 bases). Trimming removed 8 bases at V and 2 bases at J, with 11 bases between. CDR1 and CDR2 from the germline V gene are WNHNN and SYGVQD (reference sequence). The CDR3 consists of 13 residues. The CDR3 nucleotides read TGCGCCAGCGCTAACAGGCCCACAGATACGCAGTATTTT. Translation: CASANRPTDTQYF.

The rearrangement joins TRBV7-2 to TRBJ2-7, with D maybe TRBD2 (6 bases). The germline gives CDR1 SGHTA, CDR2 FQGNSA. CDR3 length: 15 amino acids. With 5 bases removed from V and 2 bases from J, the gap between germline ends came to 16 bases. The CDR3 DNA follows: TGTGCCAGCAGCCCAGCGGGTGGGGGAACCTACGAGCAGTACTTC. Protein product: CASSPAGGGTYEQYF.

The chain employs TRBV2 and TRBJ2-3; maybe TRBD1 (5 bases). V was shortened by 5 bases and J by 5 bases, with 17 bases between the two germline ends. The germline V gene has CDR1 SNHLY and CDR2 FYNNEI. The CDR3 has 15 residues. This CDR3 is CASSSQGLDRDTQYF. In DNA, the CDR3 is TGTGCCAGCAGTTCCCAGGGTCTTGATAGAGATACGCAGTATTTT.

The gene calls are TRBV7-9 and TRBJ1-4; D perhaps matches TRBD1 (5 bases). The length of the CDR3 is 17 residues. The V end lost 3 bases, the J end lost 7 bases, and 21 bases lay between the germline ends. CDR1 is SEHNR, CDR2 FQNEAQ, per germline (reference sequence). The CDR3 reads CASSLDPRARAFEKLFF. For the CDR3, the DNA is TGTGCCAGCAGCTTGGACCCCAGGGCCCGGGCATTTGAAAAACTGTTTTTT.

CDR3 nucleotide sequence: TGTGCCAGCAGTTCAGGACAGGGGGGGGAAAAACTGTTTTTT. This translates into CASSSGQGGEKLFF. The chain carries TRBV27 and TRBJ1-4; 10 bases are a match to TRBD1. The V segment lost 4 bases and the J segment 8 bases; nucleotides outside the gene matches: 4. This CDR3 spans 14 amino acids. The germline V gene encodes CDR1 MNHEY and CDR2 SMNVEV (reference sequence).

The sample holds one count of this clone. The genes are TRBV12-3 or TRBV12-4 and TRBJ2-3, with a possible D match to TRBD1 (7 bases). V lost 7 bases to trimming and J lost 6 bases, with 11 bases between them. There are 12 residues in the CDR3. CDR3 in DNA: TGTGCCAGCAAGGCAGGGGGGGATACGCAGTATTTT. Translation: CASKAGGDTQYF.

CDR3 nucleotides: TGTGCCAGCAGGTCACGGGAGAGGAACGAGCAGTACTTC. Translation: CASRSRERNEQYF. V usage is TRBV6-5 and J usage is TRBJ2-7; D may be TRBD2 (6 bases). The CDR3 has 13 residues. Trimming took off 6 bases at V and 5 bases at J, with 14 bases between the two ends. CDR1 and CDR2 from the germline V gene are MNHEY and SVGAGI.